Below are 6 T cell receptor beta chains sequenced from a single sample in a study of blood T cell repertoires in COVID-19. Method: immunoSEQ multiplex PCR; TCRdb's copy keeps in-frame clones and lacks some. Among 200,000 to 250,000 clones listed, about 85% were seen once. Material: PBMCs or T cells enriched from blood (not recorded which). The origin of the receptors is a woman aged 30 to 39 who had recovered from COVID-19.

V is TRBV19 and J is TRBJ1-2; tentatively, D is TRBD1 (5 bases). This CDR3 is built from 15 residues. V dropped 6 bases and J dropped 3 bases, with 17 bases sitting between them. Germline loops: CDR1 LNHDA, CDR2 SQIVND (reference sequence). The CDR3 here is CASSPVGRAHYGYTF. Written as DNA, the CDR3 is TGTGCCAGTAGCCCCGTGGGCAGGGCCCACTATGGCTACACCTTC.

The chain links TRBV2 to TRBJ1-2; 9 bases align to TRBD1. The CDR3 is 13 residues long. CDR1 SNHLY and CDR2 FYNNEI come from the germline V gene. Trimming took 6 bases from V and 6 from J; bases not matched to a gene: 5. The CDR3 DNA sequence: TGTGCCAGCAGATCGGACAGGGGAGATGGCTACACCTTC. Its protein is CASRSDRGDGYTF.

This chain's CDR3 is CASSQQVVETEAFF. In DNA, the CDR3 is TGCGCCAGCAGCCAACAGGTGGTGGAAACTGAAGCTTTCTTT. The V and J genes are TRBV4-3 and TRBJ1-1; D is unclear. The V and J ends lost 2 bases and 5 bases respectively, with 12 bases between them. Germline V gene sequence: CDR1 LGHNA, CDR2 YSLEER. The CDR3 extends over 14 amino acids.

The chain recombines TRBV27 with TRBJ1-6; D is undetermined. CDR3 length: 11 amino acids. Looked up from germline, CDR1 is MNHEY and CDR2 is SMNVEV (reference sequence). Trimming stripped 5 bases from V and 16 bases from J, with 12 bases between. DNA for the CDR3: TGTGCCAGCAGTGGTGGAGAGGGTCTCCACTTT. This encodes CASSGGEGLHF.

This clone showed up just once. V gene TRBV10-3 combines with J gene TRBJ1-5, with TRBD1 matching 7 bases. The CDR3 is 15 amino acids. Germline trimming cut 6 bases from V and 4 bases from J; bases unmatched to any gene: 9. CDR1 and CDR2 (germline): ENHRY, SYGVKD. CDR3 amino acids: CAISTDRAENQPQHF. Written as DNA, the CDR3 is TGTGCCATCAGCACAGACAGGGCTGAGAATCAGCCCCAGCATTTT.

The V and J genes are TRBV27 and TRBJ1-2; perhaps TRBD1 as D (5 bases). The CDR3 has 13 residues. The V end lost 3 bases, the J end lost 6 bases, and 11 bases lay between the germline ends. The germline gives CDR1 MNHEY, CDR2 SMNVEV (reference sequence). DNA of the CDR3: TGTGCCAGCAGTTTCAGGGTAGGGGATGGCTACACCTTC. As protein: CASSFRVGDGYTF.